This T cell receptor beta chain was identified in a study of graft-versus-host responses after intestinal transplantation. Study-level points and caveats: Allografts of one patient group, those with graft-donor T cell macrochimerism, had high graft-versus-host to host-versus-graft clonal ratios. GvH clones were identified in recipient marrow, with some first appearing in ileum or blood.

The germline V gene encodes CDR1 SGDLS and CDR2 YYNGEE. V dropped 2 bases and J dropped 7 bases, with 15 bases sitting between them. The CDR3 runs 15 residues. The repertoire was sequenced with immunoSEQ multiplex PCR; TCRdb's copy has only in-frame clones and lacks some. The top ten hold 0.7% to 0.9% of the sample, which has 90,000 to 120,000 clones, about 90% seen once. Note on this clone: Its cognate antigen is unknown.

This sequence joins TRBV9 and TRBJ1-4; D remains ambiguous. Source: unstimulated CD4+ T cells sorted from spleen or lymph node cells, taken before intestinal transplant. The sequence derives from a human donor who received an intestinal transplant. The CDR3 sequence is CASSVGSDVREKLFF. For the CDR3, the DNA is TGTGCCAGCAGCGTTGGTTCGGATGTCCGTGAAAAACTGTTTTTT.